This TCR beta chain emerged from a study of cytomegalovirus exposure and HLA in healthy donors. The PCR employed 60 Vbeta primers together with 13 Jbeta primers. The assay was immunoSEQ multiplex PCR, and TCRdb's table has in-frame clones only and misses some. The repertoire holds about 130,000 clones, 77% seen once, with roughly 2% in the top ten. Trimming took 2 bases from V and 4 from J; bases not matched to a gene: 7. The CDR3 spans 17 residues. The germline V gene encodes CDR1 MGHRA and CDR2 YSYEKL. The sequence was obtained from a man aged 25-45 years in good health and CMV-seronegative. The sample consisted of PBMCs. The rearrangement links TRBV4-1 to TRBJ2-7; 14 bases map to TRBD2. Here the CDR3 reads CASSQPTSGRAVYEQYF. The CDR3 DNA reads as TGCGCCAGCAGCCAACCGACTAGCGGGAGGGCCGTATACGAGCAGTACTTC.